The 9 T cell receptor beta chains presented below share a single source sample, sequenced in a study of control samples from healthy donors and cancer patients. Profiled with immunoSEQ multiplex PCR; TCRdb holds only in-frame clones, not every one. This table holds just under 100,000 clones, approximately 93% found once. The sample was blood. All receptors come from a man younger than 30 in good health.

The gene calls are TRBV6-6 and TRBJ1-5, with no clear D. Trimming left V 8 bases short and J 0 bases short, with 14 bases between. Germline V gives CDR1 MNHNY, CDR2 SVGAGI (reference sequence). The CDR3 contains 15 residues. The CDR3 loop is CASGPLAVSNQPQHF. In nucleotides, the CDR3 is TGTGCCAGCGGCCCTTTGGCGGTTAGCAATCAGCCCCAGCATTTT.

The chain combines TRBV3-1 (or the pseudogene TRBV3-2) with TRBJ1-5; no clear D gene. The germline V gene encodes CDR1 LGHDT and CDR2 YNNKEL (reference sequence). The length of the CDR3 is 13 residues. The V end was cut by 4 bases, the J end by 5 bases, with 9 bases between. CDR3 bases: TGTGCCAGCAGCCCCTATTCGGATCAGCCCCAGCATTTT. Translating gives CASSPYSDQPQHF.

This clone was detected a few times. The gene calls are TRBV18 and TRBJ2-7, with D uncertain. This CDR3 has 12 amino acids. Deletions cut 6 bases from V and 5 bases from J, with 11 bases between. From germline, CDR1 is KGHSH and CDR2 LQKENI. The CDR3 is CASSRYRNEQYF. In DNA, the CDR3 is TGTGCCAGCTCTCGATACCGAAACGAGCAGTACTTC.

The V gene is TRBV27, the J gene TRBJ1-2; D uncertain. The V end was cut by 5 bases, the J end by 8 bases, with 15 bases between. CDR1 and CDR2 (germline): MNHEY, SMNVEV (reference sequence). There are 13 residues in the CDR3. The CDR3 DNA reads as TGTGCCAGCAGTCCGCGAGGGAGGTACGGCTACACCTTC. This codes for CASSPRGRYGYTF.

The chain couples TRBV5-1 to TRBJ2-7, with a tentative D call TRBD2 (5 bases). V was pared by 0 bases and J by 0 bases, with 10 bases between. This CDR3 spans 15 amino acids. Germline CDR1 reads SGHRS; CDR2 reads YFSETQ. Written as DNA, the CDR3 is TGCGCCAGCAGCTTGGGCGGGTCAGACTCCTACGAGCAGTACTTC. The encoded protein is CASSLGGSDSYEQYF.

V usage is TRBV4-2 and J usage is TRBJ2-6; D unclear. V lost 1 base and J 0 bases, leaving 4 bases between the germline ends. Looked up from germline, CDR1 is LGHNA and CDR2 is YNFKEQ. The CDR3 covers 15 residues. The CDR3 sequence: CASSQVGSGANVLTF. DNA of the CDR3: TGTGCCAGCAGCCAAGTTGGCTCTGGGGCCAACGTCCTGACTTTC.

The CDR3 sequence is CASSPGRDGYTF. CDR3 nucleotides: TGTGCCAGCAGCCCCGGACGGGACGGCTACACCTTC. The rearrangement links TRBV14 to TRBJ1-2, with D perhaps matching TRBD1 (5 bases). The CDR3 runs 12 residues. CDR1 SGHDN and CDR2 FVKESK come from the germline V gene. With 4 bases removed from V and 8 bases from J, the gap between germline ends came to 11 bases. Complete variable domain (other parts from reference TRBV14 and TRBJ1-2): EAGVTQFPSHSVIEKGQTVTLRCDPISGHDNLYWYRRVMGKEIKFLLHFVKESKQDESGMPNNRFLAERTGGTYSTLKVQPAELEDSGVYFCASSPGRDGYTFGSGTRLTVV.

This clone was detected only once. The V gene is TRBV12-3 or TRBV12-4, the J gene TRBJ2-5; D ambiguous. Deletions cut 6 bases from V and 0 bases from J, with 8 bases between. There are 13 residues in the CDR3. CDR3 sequence: CASRSPDQETQYF. For the CDR3, the DNA is TGTGCCAGCAGAAGTCCGGACCAAGAGACCCAGTACTTC.

The V and J genes are TRBV7-9 and TRBJ1-6; a possible D gene is TRBD1 (6 bases). V was clipped by 5 bases and J by 10 bases, with 18 bases between them. The CDR3 spans 15 residues. Germline V lookup: CDR1 SEHNR, CDR2 FQNEAQ (reference sequence). CDR3 nucleotide sequence: TGTGCCAGCAGCCTAATACAGGGTAGAGAATCACCCCTCCACTTT. As protein: CASSLIQGRESPLHF. Combining the CDR3 with reference TRBV7-9 and TRBJ1-6 gives the whole variable domain DTGVSQNPRHKITKRGQNVTFRCDPISEHNRLYWYRQTLGQGPEFLTYFQNEAQLEKSRLLSDRFSAERPKGSFSTLEIQRTEQGDSAMYLCASSLIQGRESPLHFGNGTRLTVT.